One and the same sample provided the 2 T cell receptor beta chains below, sequenced in a study of T cells in pancreatic ductal adenocarcinoma. Here immunoSEQ multiplex PCR was the method, and the copy in TCRdb shows in-frame clones only, minus some. The sample has about 4,900 clones, roughly 84% seen once; the top ten hold about 6.1%. Selected pancreatic ductal adenocarcinoma patients had undergone surgery without neoadjuvant therapy. The sequenced sample was pancreatic tumor tissue. These TCRs come from a human donor with pancreatic ductal adenocarcinoma.

The chain employs TRBV11-2 and TRBJ2-3; D not resolved. Germline V gene lookup returns CDR1 SGHAT and CDR2 FQNNGV. Trimming took 4 bases from V and 5 from J, leaving 10 bases between them. The CDR3 extends over 13 amino acids. Here the CDR3 DNA reads TGTGCCAGCAGCTCCCTTTCGGGAGATACGCAGTATTTT. Amino acid sequence: CASSSLSGDTQYF.

This rearrangement joins TRBV5-1 to TRBJ1-6, with 7 bases that match TRBD1. V shed 1 base, J shed 8 bases, and the junction held 6 bases outside the gene matches. Germline CDR1 SGHRS, CDR2 YFSETQ. The CDR3 consists of 15 residues. CDR3 protein: CASSLTRGFYSPLHF. As DNA, the CDR3 is TGCGCCAGCAGCTTGACCAGGGGGTTTTATTCACCCCTCCACTTT.